The 26 T cell receptor beta chains below all came from one sample that was sequenced in a study of blood T cell repertoires in COVID-19. TCRdb keeps only in-frame clones here, not all; method: immunoSEQ multiplex PCR. This sample has some 250,000 clones, with around four fifths found just once. The sample consisted of peripheral blood. Every receptor here comes from a man at least 80 years old with acute or convalescent COVID-19.

J is TRBJ2-1 and V is TRBV30, with 10 bases identical to TRBD2. Germline V gene data show CDR1 as GTSNPN and CDR2 as SVGIG (reference sequence). The CDR3 spans 15 residues. V lost 6 bases to trimming and J lost 10 bases; unmatched junction nucleotides: 15. The CDR3 here is CACQTGTSAPGEQFF. The DNA for the CDR3 is TGTGCCTGTCAAACCGGGACTAGCGCCCCAGGGGAGCAGTTCTTC.

The V and J genes are TRBV27 and TRBJ2-3; 12 bases are a match to TRBD2. After removal of 7 bases from V and 6 bases from J, the junction contained 11 bases not matched to a gene. The CDR3 is 16 residues long. CDR1 MNHEY and CDR2 SMNVEV come from the germline V gene (reference sequence). The CDR3 reads CASTTNLAGGRDTQYF. DNA of the CDR3: TGTGCCAGCACCACCAATCTAGCGGGGGGGAGGGATACGCAGTATTTT.

The chain is built from TRBV28 and TRBJ1-2, with TRBD1 matching 8 bases. The CDR3 runs 14 residues. Germline lookup yields CDR1 MDHEN and CDR2 SYDVKM. The junction had 3 bases not matched to a gene; V was cut back by 2 bases and J by 4 bases. The CDR3 DNA sequence: TGTGCCAGCAGTTTAGGGGACAGGTCCTATGGCTACACCTTC. It is translated as CASSLGDRSYGYTF.

The V and J genes are TRBV19 and TRBJ1-2; perhaps TRBD1 as D (6 bases). Germline V gene sequence: CDR1 LNHDA, CDR2 SQIVND (reference sequence). The ends were cut back, 5 bases at V and 0 bases at J, with 7 bases in the middle. The CDR3 has 13 amino acids. In nucleotides, the CDR3 is TGTGCCAGTAGTGGACAGCCTAACTATGGCTACACCTTC. Protein product: CASSGQPNYGYTF.

The V call is TRBV9, the J call TRBJ2-2; D possibly corresponds to TRBD2 (6 bases). The CDR3 spans 14 residues. The V gene lost 1 base and the J gene lost 6 bases, with 10 bases spanning the gap. CDR1 and CDR2 (germline): SGDLS, YYNGEE. In DNA, the CDR3 is TGTGCCAGCAGCGTACAAGGGACTGCCGGGGAGCTGTTTTTT. As protein: CASSVQGTAGELFF.

This rearrangement joins TRBV5-1 to TRBJ2-5; 11 bases fit TRBD1. The V gene's germline CDR1 is SGHRS and CDR2 YFSETQ. The V segment lost 4 bases and the J segment 5 bases; nucleotides outside the gene matches: 13. There are 17 residues in the CDR3. Here the CDR3 DNA reads TGCGCCAGCAGCCCCCTCCCAGGACAGGGGGCAGGTGAGACCCAGTACTTC. Encoded protein: CASSPLPGQGAGETQYF.

This clone has only a few counts. The rearrangement joins TRBV7-9 to TRBJ2-5; D is possibly TRBD2 (5 bases). Trimming shortened V by 3 bases and J by 5 bases, and 13 bases separated the two germline ends. The CDR3 runs to 14 residues. CDR1 is SEHNR and CDR2 is FQNEAQ in the germline V gene (reference sequence). CDR3 DNA sequence: TGTGCCAGCAGCTTTGCCATTACGGGGGAGACCCAGTACTTC. Translation: CASSFAITGETQYF.

CDR3 residues: CASSLRGRGTEAFF. In DNA, the CDR3 is TGCGCCAGCAGCTTGAGGGGCAGGGGCACTGAAGCTTTCTTT. The rearrangement joins TRBV5-1 to TRBJ1-1; tentatively, D is TRBD1 (6 bases). The CDR3 totals 14 residues. Germline CDR1 is SGHRS and CDR2 is YFSETQ. Deletions cut 1 base from V and 4 bases from J, with 11 bases between.

The chain has TRBV5-1 and TRBJ2-7, with 8 bases fitting TRBD1. The CDR3 consists of 15 residues. With V trimmed by 4 bases and J by 7 bases, 13 bases remained unmatched. Germline V lookup: CDR1 SGHRS, CDR2 YFSETQ. In DNA, the CDR3 is TGCGCCAGCAGCCACGGGACAGGAGTTGAACGTGAGCAGTACTTC. This sequence encodes CASSHGTGVEREQYF. Full variable domain (rest looked up from reference TRBV5-1 and TRBJ2-7): KAGVTQTPRYLIKTRGQQVTLSCSPISGHRSVSWYQQTPGQGLQFLFEYFSETQRNKGNFPGRFSGRQFSNSRSEMNVSTLELGDSALYLCASSHGTGVEREQYFGPGTRLTVT.

This chain connects TRBV7-3 to TRBJ2-3, with TRBD2 identical over 15 bases. Losses at the gene ends were 5 bases for V and 0 bases for J; bases not matched to a gene: 6. CDR1 and CDR2 from the germline V gene are SGHTA and FQGTGA. CDR3 length: 18 residues. The CDR3 is CASSQGLAGGPSTDTQYF. The CDR3 nucleotides are TGTGCCAGCAGCCAGGGACTAGCGGGAGGCCCCAGCACAGATACGCAGTATTTT.

The rearrangement uses TRBV2 and TRBJ1-2; a possible D gene is TRBD1 (5 bases). This CDR3 comprises 13 residues. Germline-derived CDR1 and CDR2 are SNHLY and FYNNEI. V lost 4 bases and J lost 4, with 10 bases in between. CDR3 amino acids: CASSVNTGYGYTF. The CDR3 bases are TGTGCCAGCAGTGTGAATACAGGCTATGGCTACACCTTC.

The chain uses TRBV28 and TRBJ2-1; 10 bases align to TRBD2. The CDR3 has 17 amino acids. CDR1 is MDHEN, CDR2 SYDVKM, per germline. The trim removed 5 bases at V and 0 bases at J, leaving 7 bases unmatched. For the CDR3, the DNA is TGTGCCAGCAGTCCCCGATTAGCGGGAGGCTCCTACAATGAGCAGTTCTTC. This sequence encodes CASSPRLAGGSYNEQFF.

The rearrangement links TRBV10-3 to TRBJ2-2; D is unclear. The V gene's germline CDR1 is ENHRY and CDR2 SYGVKD. The V end lost 0 bases, the J end lost 0 bases, and 8 bases lay between the germline ends. The CDR3 runs to 16 residues. The CDR3 is CAISESKSANTGELFF. The CDR3 nucleotides read TGTGCCATCAGTGAGTCAAAATCCGCGAACACCGGGGAGCTGTTTTTT.

With respect to this clone: The sample contains more than one DNA sequence encoding this CDR3. This chain links TRBV5-1 with TRBJ2-5; D uncertain. CDR1 is SGHRS and CDR2 is YFSETQ in the germline V gene. This CDR3 contains 13 residues. Trimming stripped 2 bases from V and 3 bases from J, with 8 bases between. The CDR3 region is CASSFPGEETQYF. In nucleotides, the CDR3 is TGCGCCAGCAGCTTTCCAGGTGAAGAGACCCAGTACTTC.

CDR3 in DNA: TGTGCCAGCAGTGATCTACCCCTGGGGAGCTATGGCTACACCTTC. It is translated as CASSDLPLGSYGYTF. J is TRBJ1-2 and V is TRBV6-1; D not resolved. The CDR3 is 15 residues long. Per germline, CDR1 MNHNS and CDR2 SASEGT. V dropped 3 bases and J dropped 4 bases, with 15 bases sitting between them.

The J gene is TRBJ1-5, the V gene TRBV2; perhaps TRBD1 as D (6 bases). The CDR3 is 14 amino acids. Germline CDR1 and CDR2: SNHLY and FYNNEI. Trimming removed 6 bases from V and 6 bases from J, with 15 bases in between. In DNA, the CDR3 is TGTGCCAGCAGGGCCCGGGACACTCGTCAGCCCCAGCATTTT. Translating gives CASRARDTRQPQHF.

J is TRBJ1-1 and V is TRBV12-3 or TRBV12-4; D is possibly TRBD1 (5 bases). The length of the CDR3 is 13 residues. V was pared by 4 bases and J by 1 base, with 7 bases between. DNA for the CDR3: TGTGCCAGCAGTTGGGGGGGGAACACTGAAGCTTTCTTT. Amino acid sequence: CASSWGGNTEAFF.

The V gene is TRBV7-9, the J gene TRBJ2-3; 11 positions agree with TRBD1. The CDR3 spans 13 residues. CDR1 is SEHNR, CDR2 FQNEAQ, per germline (reference sequence). V was clipped by 9 bases and J by 5 bases; unmatched bases: 4. CDR3 coding DNA: TGTGCCAGTGGGACAGGGGGTGGAGATACGCAGTATTTT. It encodes CASGTGGGDTQYF.

The chain joins TRBV28 to TRBJ1-5, with a possible D match to TRBD1 (5 bases). Trimming took 2 bases from V and 4 from J, leaving 12 bases between them. Germline-derived CDR1 and CDR2 are MDHEN and SYDVKM. This CDR3 spans 15 amino acids. In DNA, the CDR3 is TGTGCCAGCAGTTTACCTGACAGCACAAATCAGCCCCAGCATTTT. As protein: CASSLPDSTNQPQHF.

This rearrangement joins TRBV6-5 to TRBJ1-5, with 9 bases that match TRBD1. The germline gives CDR1 MNHEY, CDR2 SVGAGI. This CDR3 has 15 amino acids. The V segment lost 6 bases and the J segment 0 bases; nucleotides outside the gene matches: 3. CDR3: CASRDRGYSNQPQHF. The DNA of the CDR3 is TGTGCCAGCAGGGACAGGGGCTATAGCAATCAGCCCCAGCATTTT.

The chain recombines TRBV6-4 with TRBJ2-1, with a weak D call TRBD1 (6 bases). Germline CDR1 is MRHNA and CDR2 is SNTAGT. The CDR3 loop spans 14 amino acids. Deletions cut 2 bases from V and 2 bases from J, with 7 bases between. The CDR3 DNA reads TGTGCCAGCAGTGACGGGGGCCCCTACAATGAGCAGTTCTTC. Its translation is CASSDGGPYNEQFF.

The chain is built from TRBV3-1 (or the pseudogene TRBV3-2) and TRBJ2-7, with D maybe TRBD1 (6 bases). The length of the CDR3 is 14 residues. The germline V gene encodes CDR1 LGHDT and CDR2 YNNKEL (reference sequence). Trimming left V 6 bases short and J 2 bases short, with 14 bases between. CDR3 sequence reads: CASSQYRVPYEQYF. The CDR3 bases are TGTGCCAGCAGTCAATACAGGGTACCCTACGAGCAGTACTTC.

This clone has only one observation. V usage is TRBV19 and J usage is TRBJ1-1, with 10 bases fitting TRBD1. Per germline, CDR1 LNHDA and CDR2 SQIVND (reference sequence). Germline trimming cut 5 bases from V and 6 bases from J; bases unmatched to any gene: 12. CDR3 length: 16 residues. CDR3 DNA sequence: TGTGCCAGTAGTGAACACGGGACAGGGGATGGGGCTGAAGCTTTCTTT. Translating gives CASSEHGTGDGAEAFF.

V is TRBV9 and J is TRBJ1-1; a possible D gene is TRBD1 (6 bases). The CDR3 length is 15 residues. The germline V and J ends were trimmed by 0 bases and 3 bases, with 12 bases remaining between them. Germline-derived CDR1 and CDR2 are SGDLS and YYNGEE. The CDR3 loop is CASSVVAGADTEAFF. DNA for the CDR3: TGTGCCAGCAGCGTAGTGGCGGGGGCCGACACTGAAGCTTTCTTT.

This chain joins TRBV6-5 and TRBJ2-2; D may be TRBD1 (6 bases). V gave up 10 bases and J gave up 7 bases, with 16 bases separating them. The CDR3 totals 13 residues. Germline V lookup: CDR1 MNHEY, CDR2 SVGAGI. The CDR3 DNA follows: TGTGCCACCAACGGACAGATCGGCGGGGAGCTGTTTTTT. The encoded protein is CATNGQIGGELFF.

J is TRBJ2-3 and V is TRBV9; 8 bases map to TRBD1. The CDR3 length is 15 residues. CDR1 is SGDLS and CDR2 is YYNGEE in the germline V gene. Trimming at V came to 1 base and at J to 3 bases, leaving 4 bases not matched to a gene. CDR3 DNA sequence: TGTGCCAGCAGCGTACAGGGGGCGGTAACAGATACGCAGTATTTT. Protein: CASSVQGAVTDTQYF.